The next 6 T cell receptor beta chains were all read from a single sample in a study of blood T cell repertoires in COVID-19. Here immunoSEQ multiplex PCR was the method, and the copy in TCRdb shows in-frame clones only, minus some. This sample has about 150,000 clones; around 83% occur once, and the top ten carry 9% to 13%. Sequences were obtained from peripheral blood. These receptors originate from a woman in her fifties or sixties with COVID-19, enrolled during active disease.

The chain is built from TRBV5-1 and TRBJ2-7; D not certain. With 0 bases removed from V and 5 bases from J, the gap between germline ends came to 9 bases. The CDR3 sequence is 13 residues long. Germline CDR1 is SGHRS and CDR2 is YFSETQ. This CDR3 reads CASSLAQLNEQYF. The CDR3 DNA sequence: TGCGCCAGCAGCTTGGCCCAACTAAACGAGCAGTACTTC.

The chain recombines TRBV19 with TRBJ1-3; D is ambiguous. With 3 bases removed from V and 1 base from J, the gap between germline ends came to 13 bases. The CDR3 extends over 16 amino acids. Germline loops: CDR1 LNHDA, CDR2 SQIVND (reference sequence). The CDR3 DNA is TGTGCCAGTAGTATTATGGGAGCATTTTCTGGAAACACCATATATTTT. It yields the protein CASSIMGAFSGNTIYF.

The chain recombines TRBV19 with TRBJ2-1, with 7 nucleotides matching TRBD2. The CDR3 contains 14 residues. Germline trimming cut 6 bases from V and 8 bases from J; bases unmatched to any gene: 10. The germline V gene encodes CDR1 LNHDA and CDR2 SQIVND (reference sequence). CDR3 DNA sequence: TGTGCCAGTAGAAAGGGAGGGAATGTCGATGAGCAGTTCTTC. Protein sequence: CASRKGGNVDEQFF.

This sequence joins TRBV9 and TRBJ2-2; TRBD1 is a possible D gene (7 bases). The V end was cut by 4 bases, the J end by 4 bases, with 14 bases between. The CDR3 covers 15 residues. CDR1 is SGDLS, CDR2 YYNGEE, per germline. The chain's CDR3 is CASSSGGLGTGELFF. The CDR3 DNA is TGTGCCAGCAGCTCAGGGGGGCTGGGCACCGGGGAGCTGTTTTTT. The whole variable domain, filled in from reference TRBV9 and TRBJ2-2, reads DSGVTQTPKHLITATGQRVTLRCSPRSGDLSVYWYQQSLDQGLQFLIQYYNGEERAKGNILERFSAQQFPDLHSELNLSSLELGDSALYFCASSSGGLGTGELFFGEGSRLTVL.

The chain couples TRBV6-6 to TRBJ2-2; TRBD2 aligns across 9 bases. Germline V gene lookup returns CDR1 MNHNY and CDR2 SVGAGI (reference sequence). Trimming removed 11 bases from V and 4 bases from J; junction bases left unmatched: 8. The CDR3 extends over 14 amino acids. CDR3 protein: CAVEREEVTGELFF. In nucleotides, the CDR3 is TGTGCCGTCGAGCGGGAGGAAGTCACCGGGGAGCTGTTTTTT.

The J gene is TRBJ1-1, the V gene TRBV2; no reliable D call. The CDR3 loop spans 13 amino acids. Trimming took off 3 bases at V and 1 base at J, with 6 bases between the two ends. Germline values: CDR1 SNHLY, CDR2 FYNNEI. In nucleotides, the CDR3 is TGTGCCAGCAGTGAGCGCCGGAACACTGAAGCTTTCTTT. Residues: CASSERRNTEAFF.